The T cell receptor beta chain under discussion was sequenced for a study of technical replicates of blood from four donors. The protocol was immunoSEQ multiplex PCR, while the TCRdb copy is restricted to in-frame clones and leaves out a portion. The table shows about 98,000 clones, with approximately 94% occurring only once. The CDR3 consists of 13 residues. V was shortened by 1 base and J by 5 bases, with 9 bases between the two germline ends. Looked up from germline, CDR1 is SGHNT and CDR2 is YYREEE (reference sequence). The sequenced sample was T cells isolated from PBMCs. This receptor was identified in a human donor in good health. The genes are TRBV5-4 and TRBJ2-5, with D possibly matching TRBD1 (6 bases). DNA of the CDR3: TGTGCCAGCAGCTTGACAGGGTCCGAGACCCAGTACTTC. The encoded protein is CASSLTGSETQYF.